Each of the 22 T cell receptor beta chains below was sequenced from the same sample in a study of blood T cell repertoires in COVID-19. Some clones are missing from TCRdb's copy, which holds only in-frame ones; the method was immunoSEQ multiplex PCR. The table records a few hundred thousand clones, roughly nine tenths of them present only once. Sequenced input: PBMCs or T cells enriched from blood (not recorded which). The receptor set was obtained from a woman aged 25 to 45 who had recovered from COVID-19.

For the CDR3, the DNA is TGTGCCAGCAGCTTTCGCAGGGACACTGAAGCTTTCTTT. Its protein product is CASSFRRDTEAFF. V is TRBV7-2 and J is TRBJ1-1; possible D gene TRBD1, 5 bases. CDR3 size: 13 residues. Germline CDR1 is SGHTA and CDR2 is FQGNSA. Trimming took off 3 bases at V and 3 bases at J, with 8 bases between the two ends.

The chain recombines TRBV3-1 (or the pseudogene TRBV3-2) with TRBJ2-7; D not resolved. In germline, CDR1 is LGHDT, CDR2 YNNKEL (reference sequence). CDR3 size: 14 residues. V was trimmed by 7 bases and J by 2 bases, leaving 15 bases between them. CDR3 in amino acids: CASTPPGPPYEQYF. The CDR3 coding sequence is TGTGCCAGCACCCCACCGGGTCCCCCCTACGAGCAGTACTTC.

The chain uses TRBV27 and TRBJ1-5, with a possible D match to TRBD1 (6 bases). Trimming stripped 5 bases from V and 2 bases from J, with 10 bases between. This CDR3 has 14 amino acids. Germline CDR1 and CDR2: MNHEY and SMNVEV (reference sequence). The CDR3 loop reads CASSPQGGNQPQHF. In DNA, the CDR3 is TGTGCCAGCAGTCCACAGGGCGGCAATCAGCCCCAGCATTTT.

The CDR3, as DNA: TGTGCCAGCAGCTTAGCCCCAGGGGGCAATGAGCAGTTCTTC. This encodes CASSLAPGGNEQFF. The chain has TRBV7-8 and TRBJ2-1; 7 nucleotides agree with TRBD1. CDR1 and CDR2 (germline): SGHVS, FQNEAQ. CDR3 length equals 14 residues. The V and J ends lost 0 bases and 6 bases, in that order; junction bases with no gene match: 2.

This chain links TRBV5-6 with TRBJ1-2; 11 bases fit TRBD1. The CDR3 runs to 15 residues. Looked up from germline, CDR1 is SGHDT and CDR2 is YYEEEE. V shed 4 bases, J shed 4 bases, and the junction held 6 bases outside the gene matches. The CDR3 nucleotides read TGTGCCAGCAGCCGGGGACAGGGGGGAATCTATGGCTACACCTTC. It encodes CASSRGQGGIYGYTF. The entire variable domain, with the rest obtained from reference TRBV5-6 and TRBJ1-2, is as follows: DAGVTQSPTHLIKTRGQQVTLRCSPKSGHDTVSWYQQALGQGPQFIFQYYEEEERQRGNFPDRFSGHQFPNYSSELNVNALLLGDSALYLCASSRGQGGIYGYTFGSGTRLTVV.

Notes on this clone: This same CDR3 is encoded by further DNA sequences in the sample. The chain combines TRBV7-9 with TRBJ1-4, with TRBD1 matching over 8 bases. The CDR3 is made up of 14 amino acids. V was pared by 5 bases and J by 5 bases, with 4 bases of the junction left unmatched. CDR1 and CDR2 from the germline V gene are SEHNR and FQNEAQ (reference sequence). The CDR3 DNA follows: TGTGCCAGCAGCCCCGGACAGGGAAATGAAAAACTGTTTTTT. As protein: CASSPGQGNEKLFF.

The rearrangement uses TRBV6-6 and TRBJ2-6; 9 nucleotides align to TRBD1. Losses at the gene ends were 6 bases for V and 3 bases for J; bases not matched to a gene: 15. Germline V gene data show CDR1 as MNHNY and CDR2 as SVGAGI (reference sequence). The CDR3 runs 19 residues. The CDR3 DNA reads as TGTGCCAGCAGGCGAAGTACGGGACAGGGACTCAGTGGGGCCAACGTCCTGACTTTC. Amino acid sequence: CASRRSTGQGLSGANVLTF.

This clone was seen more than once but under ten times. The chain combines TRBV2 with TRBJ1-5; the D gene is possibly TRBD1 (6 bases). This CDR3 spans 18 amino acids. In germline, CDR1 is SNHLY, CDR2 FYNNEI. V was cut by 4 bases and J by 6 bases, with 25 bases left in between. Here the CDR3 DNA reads TGTGCCAGCAGTGTTGGGAGCCTAGGGGGGGAGGGTCGTCAGCCCCAGCATTTT. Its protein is CASSVGSLGGEGRQPQHF.

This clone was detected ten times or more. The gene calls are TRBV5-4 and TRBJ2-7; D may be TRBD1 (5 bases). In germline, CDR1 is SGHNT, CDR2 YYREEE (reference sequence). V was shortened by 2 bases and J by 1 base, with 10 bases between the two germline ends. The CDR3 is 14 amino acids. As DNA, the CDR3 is TGTGCCAGCAGCTTTTTTTCAGGGTCCTACGAGCAGTACTTC. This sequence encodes CASSFFSGSYEQYF.

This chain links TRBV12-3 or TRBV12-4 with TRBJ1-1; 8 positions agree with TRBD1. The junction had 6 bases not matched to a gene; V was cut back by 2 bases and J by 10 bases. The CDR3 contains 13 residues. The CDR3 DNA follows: TGTGCCAGCAGTTTACAGGGGGCGATTTCAGCTTTCTTT. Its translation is CASSLQGAISAFF.

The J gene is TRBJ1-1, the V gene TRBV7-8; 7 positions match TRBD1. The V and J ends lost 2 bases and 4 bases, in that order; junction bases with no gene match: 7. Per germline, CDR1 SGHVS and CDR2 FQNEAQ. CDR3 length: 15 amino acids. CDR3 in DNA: TGTGCCAGCAGCTTATTACAGGGGCTATTCACTGAAGCTTTCTTT. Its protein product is CASSLLQGLFTEAFF.

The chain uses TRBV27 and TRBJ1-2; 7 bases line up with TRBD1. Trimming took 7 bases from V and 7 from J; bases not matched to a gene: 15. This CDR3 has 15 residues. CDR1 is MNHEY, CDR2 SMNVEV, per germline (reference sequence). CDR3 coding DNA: TGTGCCAGCACTCCTATGGGACAGACTCTACCTGGCTACACCTTC. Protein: CASTPMGQTLPGYTF.

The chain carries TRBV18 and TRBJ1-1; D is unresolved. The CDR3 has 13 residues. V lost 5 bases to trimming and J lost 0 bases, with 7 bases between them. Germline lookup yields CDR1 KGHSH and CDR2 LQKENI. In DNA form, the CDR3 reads TGTGCCAGCTCATACACCTTGAACACTGAAGCTTTCTTT. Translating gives CASSYTLNTEAFF.

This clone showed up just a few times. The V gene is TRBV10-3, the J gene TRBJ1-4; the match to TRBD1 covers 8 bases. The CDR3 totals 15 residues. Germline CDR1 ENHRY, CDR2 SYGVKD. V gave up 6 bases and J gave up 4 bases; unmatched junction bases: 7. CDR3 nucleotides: TGTGCCATCAGCTCTAACAGGGGGTATAATGAAAAACTGTTTTTT. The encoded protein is CAISSNRGYNEKLFF.

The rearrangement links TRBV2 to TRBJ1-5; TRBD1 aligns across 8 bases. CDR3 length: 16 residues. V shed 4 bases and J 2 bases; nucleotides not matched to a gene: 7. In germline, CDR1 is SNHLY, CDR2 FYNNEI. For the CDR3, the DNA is TGTGCCAGCAGTGCATCCAGGGGGCGCGGCAATCAGCCCCAGCATTTT. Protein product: CASSASRGRGNQPQHF.

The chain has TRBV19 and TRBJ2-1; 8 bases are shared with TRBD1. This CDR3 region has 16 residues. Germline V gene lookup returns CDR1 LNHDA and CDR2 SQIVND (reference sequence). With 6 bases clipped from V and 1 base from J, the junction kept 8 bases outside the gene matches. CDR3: CASRSRGTGSYNEQFF. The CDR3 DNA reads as TGTGCCAGTAGATCAAGGGGGACAGGATCCTACAATGAGCAGTTCTTC. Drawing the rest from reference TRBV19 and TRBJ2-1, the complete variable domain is DGGITQSPKYLFRKEGQNVTLSCEQNLNHDAMYWYRQDPGQGLRLIYYSQIVNDFQKGDIAEGYSVSREKKESFPLTVTSAQKNPTAFYLCASRSRGTGSYNEQFFGPGTRLTVL.

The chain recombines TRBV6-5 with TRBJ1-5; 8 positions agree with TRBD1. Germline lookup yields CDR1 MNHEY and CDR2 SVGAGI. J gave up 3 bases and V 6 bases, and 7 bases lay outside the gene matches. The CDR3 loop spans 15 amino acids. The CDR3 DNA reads TGTGCCAGCAGATACCAGGGGGCTCTCAATCAGCCCCAGCATTTT. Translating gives CASRYQGALNQPQHF.

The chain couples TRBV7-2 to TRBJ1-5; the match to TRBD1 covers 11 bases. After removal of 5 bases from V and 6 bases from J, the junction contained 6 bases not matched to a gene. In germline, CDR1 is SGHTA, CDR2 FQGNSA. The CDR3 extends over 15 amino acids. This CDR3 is CASSPGQGAFQPQHF. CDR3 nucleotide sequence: TGTGCCAGCAGCCCAGGACAGGGGGCTTTTCAGCCCCAGCATTTT.

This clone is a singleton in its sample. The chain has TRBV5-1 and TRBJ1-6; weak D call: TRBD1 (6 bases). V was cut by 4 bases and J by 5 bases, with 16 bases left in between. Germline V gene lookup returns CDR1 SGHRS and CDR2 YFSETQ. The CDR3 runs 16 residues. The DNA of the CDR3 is TGCGCCAGCAGCCCAGCGGGGGGCGACCATAATTCACCCCTCCACTTT. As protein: CASSPAGGDHNSPLHF.

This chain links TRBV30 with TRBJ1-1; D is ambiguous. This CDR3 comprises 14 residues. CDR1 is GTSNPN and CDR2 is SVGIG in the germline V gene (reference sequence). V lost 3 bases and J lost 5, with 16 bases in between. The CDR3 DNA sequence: TGTGCCTGGAGCCCGCCTGGCCGGGGAACTGAAGCTTTCTTT. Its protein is CAWSPPGRGTEAFF.

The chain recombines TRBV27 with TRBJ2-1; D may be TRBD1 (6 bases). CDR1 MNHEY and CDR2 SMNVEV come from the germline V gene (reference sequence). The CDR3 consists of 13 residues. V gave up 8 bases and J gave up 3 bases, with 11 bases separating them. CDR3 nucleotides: TGTGCCAGCTGGGTCAGGGGCTACAATGAGCAGTTCTTC. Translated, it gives CASWVRGYNEQFF.

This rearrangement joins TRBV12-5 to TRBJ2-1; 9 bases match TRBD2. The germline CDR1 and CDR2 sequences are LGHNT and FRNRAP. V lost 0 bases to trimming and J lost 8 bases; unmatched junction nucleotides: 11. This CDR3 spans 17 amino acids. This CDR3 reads CASGLVMTAGGAHEQFF. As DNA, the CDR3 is TGTGCTAGTGGTTTGGTAATGACGGCGGGGGGGGCCCATGAGCAGTTCTTC.